The rows below give T cell receptor beta chains drawn from one sample of a study of identical twins. TCRdb recomputed calls from the 5' RACE reads with MiXCR, one row per CDR3 protein. The sample holds approximately 490,000 distinct CDR3 sequences, 20% to 25% seen once. These data were also reused for a study on yellow fever vaccine responses in identical twins.

Sample: CD4+ T cells sorted from blood. The receptors here all came from a woman under 30 in good health. Both conserved end residues are part of each CDR3. D genes are given only for firm matches. Clone sizes are given selectively: once, few, many, or a class where the clone is expanded.

TRBV20-1,TRBJ2-3,few,14,TRBD2,TGCAGTGCTACACTAGCGGGGGGGGCAGATACGCAGTATTTT,CSATLAGGADTQYF
TRBV6-1,TRBJ2-1,.,15,TRBD2,TGTGCCAGCAGTAGCGGGATAAACTCCTACAATGAGCAGTTCTTC,CASSSGINSYNEQFF
TRBV5-1,TRBJ2-2,few,16,TRBD2,TGCGCCAGCAAGCCTTCCGGGACTAGCGCTGCCGGGGAGCTGTTTTTT,CASKPSGTSAAGELFF
TRBV4-2,TRBJ2-2,few,16,TRBD2,TGTGCCAGCAGCCAAGAGGGGACTATTAACACCGGGGAGCTGTTTTTT,CASSQEGTINTGELFF
TRBV5-1,TRBJ2-2,.,15,TRBD1,TGCGCCAGCAGCTTGGAAACAGGGGGTCACGGGGAGCTGTTTTTT,CASSLETGGHGELFF
TRBV5-1,TRBJ2-1,.,12,.,TGCGCCAGCGCCCTACAGTACAATGAGCAGTTCTTC,CASALQYNEQFF
TRBV15,TRBJ2-3,.,16,TRBD2,TGTGCCACCAGCAGAGGGACTAGCGGGGGGTACCATACGCAGTATTTT,CATSRGTSGGYHTQYF
TRBV7-6,TRBJ2-1,.,13,.,TGTGCCAGCAGCTCTTACAGGGCGAATGAGCAGTTCTTC,CASSSYRANEQFF
TRBV6-1,TRBJ2-1,few,14,TRBD1,TGTGCCAGCACCGGACAGGGCACCTACAATGAGCAGTTCTTC,CASTGQGTYNEQFF
TRBV27,TRBJ2-1,once,17,TRBD2,TGTGCCAGCAGTCCCCGGACTAGCGCCAACTCCTACAATGAGCAGTTCTTC,CASSPRTSANSYNEQFF
TRBV5-1,TRBJ2-5,.,15,TRBD1,TGCGCCAGCAGCGGGACAGGGGGAACCCAAGAGACCCAGTACTTC,CASSGTGGTQETQYF